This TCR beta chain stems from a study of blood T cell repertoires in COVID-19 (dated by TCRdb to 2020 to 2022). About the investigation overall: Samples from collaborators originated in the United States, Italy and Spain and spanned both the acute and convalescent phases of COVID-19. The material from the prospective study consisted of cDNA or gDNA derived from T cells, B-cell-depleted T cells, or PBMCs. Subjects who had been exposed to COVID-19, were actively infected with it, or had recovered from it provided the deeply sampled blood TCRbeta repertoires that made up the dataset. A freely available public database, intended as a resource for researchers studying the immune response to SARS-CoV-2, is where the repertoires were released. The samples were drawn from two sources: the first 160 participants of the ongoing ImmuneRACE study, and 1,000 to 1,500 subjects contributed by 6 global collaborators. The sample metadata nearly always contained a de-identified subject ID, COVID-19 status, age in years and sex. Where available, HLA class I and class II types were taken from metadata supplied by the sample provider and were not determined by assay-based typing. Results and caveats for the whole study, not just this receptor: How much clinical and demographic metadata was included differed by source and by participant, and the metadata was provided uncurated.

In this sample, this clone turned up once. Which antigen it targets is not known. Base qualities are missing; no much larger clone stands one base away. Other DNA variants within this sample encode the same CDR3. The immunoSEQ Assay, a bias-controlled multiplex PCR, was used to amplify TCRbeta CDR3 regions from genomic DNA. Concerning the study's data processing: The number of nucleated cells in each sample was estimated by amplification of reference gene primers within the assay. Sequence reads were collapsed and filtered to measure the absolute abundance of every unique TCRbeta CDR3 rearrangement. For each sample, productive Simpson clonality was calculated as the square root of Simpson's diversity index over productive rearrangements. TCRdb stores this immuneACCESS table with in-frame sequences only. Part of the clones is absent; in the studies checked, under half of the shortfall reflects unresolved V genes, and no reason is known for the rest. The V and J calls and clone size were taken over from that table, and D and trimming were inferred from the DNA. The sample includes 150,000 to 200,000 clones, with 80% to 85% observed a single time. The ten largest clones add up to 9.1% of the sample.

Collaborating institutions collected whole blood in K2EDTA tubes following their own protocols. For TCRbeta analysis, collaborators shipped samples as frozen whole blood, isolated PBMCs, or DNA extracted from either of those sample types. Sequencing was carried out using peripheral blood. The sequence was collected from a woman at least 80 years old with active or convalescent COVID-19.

The nucleotide sequence is TGTGCCAGCAGCCAACAGGGGGCGTATGGCTACACCTTC. Its amino acids are CASSQQGAYGYTF. In this chain, TRBV3-1 (or the pseudogene TRBV3-2) is recombined with TRBJ1-2, and TRBD1 aligns with 8 junction nucleotides. V trim: 2 bases; J trim: 5 bases; unmatched bases: 1. The germline V gene (reference sequence) specifies LGHDT as CDR1 and YNNKEL as CDR2. Including the terminal cysteine and phenylalanine, the CDR3 comprises 13 residues. Solely the CDR3 DNA is kept, with 39 bases framed from the first base.